The rows below give T cell receptor beta chains drawn from one sample of a study of cytomegalovirus exposure and HLA in healthy donors. The table came from immunoSEQ multiplex PCR; TCRdb's copy has only in-frame clones and leaves some out. The data show 140,000 to 150,000 clones, with roughly 86% seen just once and 0.4% to 0.55% held by the top ten. The sample consisted of PBMCs. The receptors stem from a woman aged 40 to 50 in good health and CMV-seronegative. Each CDR3 is given with its conserved first and last residue. The D gene is left open where the match is weak. Size is stated for part of the rows, as once, few or many counts, or as a class when the clone is expanded.

d_gene: NA
v_gene: TRBV6-5
j_gene: TRBJ1-1
abundance: NA
CDR3aa: CASTSQWRGTEAFF
CDR3nt: TGTGCCAGCACCTCTCAATGGCGGGGAACTGAAGCTTTCTTT

d_gene: NA
v_gene: TRBV7-3
j_gene: TRBJ2-3
abundance: NA
CDR3aa: CASSFVGGSTDTQYF
CDR3nt: TGTGCCAGCAGCTTCGTGGGCGGGAGCACAGATACGCAGTATTTT

d_gene: NA
v_gene: TRBV5-5
j_gene: TRBJ1-4
abundance: NA
CDR3aa: CASSQDTGLVVGTNEKLFF
CDR3nt: TGTGCCAGCAGCCAGGACACAGGGTTGGTCGTTGGAACTAATGAAAAACTGTTTTTT

d_gene: NA
v_gene: TRBV2
j_gene: TRBJ2-3
abundance: NA
CDR3aa: CASRNRVGTDTQYF
CDR3nt: TGTGCCAGCAGAAACAGGGTGGGGACAGATACGCAGTATTTT

d_gene: TRBD1
v_gene: TRBV7-9
j_gene: TRBJ1-4
abundance: NA
CDR3aa: CASRPEGAFEKLFF
CDR3nt: TGTGCCAGCCGCCCGGAGGGGGCCTTTGAAAAACTGTTTTTT

d_gene: NA
v_gene: TRBV5-6
j_gene: TRBJ2-2
abundance: NA
CDR3aa: CASLTPGELFF
CDR3nt: TGTGCCAGCTTAACTCCCGGGGAGCTGTTTTTT

d_gene: NA
v_gene: TRBV7-9
j_gene: TRBJ2-1
abundance: NA
CDR3aa: CASSSGGAGATYNEQFF
CDR3nt: TGTGCCAGCAGCTCAGGAGGAGCGGGCGCAACCTACAATGAGCAGTTCTTC

d_gene: TRBD1
v_gene: TRBV5-5
j_gene: TRBJ2-4
abundance: NA
CDR3aa: CASIPGQGKNIQYF
CDR3nt: TGTGCCAGCATCCCGGGACAGGGAAAAAACATTCAGTACTTC

d_gene: NA
v_gene: TRBV6-6
j_gene: TRBJ2-5
abundance: NA
CDR3aa: CASSYRETQYF
CDR3nt: TGTGCCAGCAGTTACCGGGAGACCCAGTACTTC

d_gene: NA
v_gene: TRBV7-9
j_gene: TRBJ1-1
abundance: NA
CDR3aa: CSSSLGHWAANTEAFF
CDR3nt: TGTTCCAGCAGCTTAGGTCATTGGGCAGCGAACACTGAAGCTTTCTTT

d_gene: NA
v_gene: TRBV29-1
j_gene: TRBJ1-2
abundance: NA
CDR3aa: CSVVGGDSSPGYTF
CDR3nt: TGCAGCGTTGTAGGTGGGGACTCATCACCCGGCTACACCTTC

d_gene: NA
v_gene: TRBV29-1
j_gene: TRBJ1-1
abundance: NA
CDR3aa: CSVAREGGTEAFF
CDR3nt: TGCAGCGTTGCGAGAGAGGGGGGGACTGAAGCTTTCTTT

d_gene: TRBD2
v_gene: TRBV30
j_gene: TRBJ2-7
abundance: NA
CDR3aa: CAWASALAGVGEQYF
CDR3nt: TGTGCCTGGGCGTCGGCGCTAGCGGGAGTTGGGGAGCAGTACTTC

d_gene: TRBD1
v_gene: TRBV6-6
j_gene: TRBJ1-6
abundance: NA
CDR3aa: CASSTRGTGGSPLHF
CDR3nt: TGTGCCAGCAGTACGAGAGGGACAGGGGGTTCACCCCTCCACTTT

d_gene: NA
v_gene: TRBV7-6
j_gene: TRBJ2-7
abundance: few
CDR3aa: CASSSVADISYEQYF
CDR3nt: TGTGCCAGCAGCTCAGTAGCGGACATCTCCTACGAGCAGTACTTC

d_gene: NA
v_gene: TRBV7-8
j_gene: TRBJ2-7
abundance: NA
CDR3aa: CASSLVFGTTYEQYF
CDR3nt: TGTGCCAGCAGCTTAGTGTTTGGTACAACCTACGAGCAGTACTTC

d_gene: NA
v_gene: TRBV10-2
j_gene: TRBJ2-3
abundance: NA
CDR3aa: CASSPSPTDTQYF
CDR3nt: TGCGCCAGCTCCCCCTCCCCCACAGATACGCAGTATTTT

d_gene: NA
v_gene: TRBV2
j_gene: TRBJ2-1
abundance: few
CDR3aa: CASSPGTNNEQFF
CDR3nt: TGTGCCAGCAGTCCAGGGACAAACAATGAGCAGTTCTTC

d_gene: NA
v_gene: TRBV5-1
j_gene: TRBJ2-2
abundance: NA
CDR3aa: CASSLLANTGELFF
CDR3nt: TGCGCCAGCAGCTTGCTAGCGAACACCGGGGAGCTGTTTTTT

d_gene: TRBD1
v_gene: TRBV10-3
j_gene: TRBJ1-3
abundance: NA
CDR3aa: CAISRGGAGNTIYF
CDR3nt: TGTGCCATCAGCAGAGGGGGCGCCGGAAACACCATATATTTT

d_gene: TRBD1
v_gene: TRBV11-3
j_gene: TRBJ2-2
abundance: NA
CDR3aa: CASSLGQGQNTGELFF
CDR3nt: TGTGCCAGCAGCTTAGGACAGGGGCAGAACACCGGGGAGCTGTTTTTT

d_gene: TRBD1
v_gene: TRBV10-1
j_gene: TRBJ2-7
abundance: once
CDR3aa: CASSDGTGVYEQYF
CDR3nt: TGCGCCAGCAGTGACGGGACAGGGGTCTACGAGCAGTACTTC

d_gene: NA
v_gene: TRBV28
j_gene: TRBJ1-3
abundance: NA
CDR3aa: CASSSGGGTGNTIYF
CDR3nt: TGTGCCAGCAGTTCGGGAGGGGGAACTGGAAACACCATATATTTT

d_gene: TRBD1
v_gene: TRBV7-2
j_gene: TRBJ2-5
abundance: NA
CDR3aa: CASSRFGTDKETQYF
CDR3nt: TGTGCCAGCAGTCGATTCGGGACAGATAAAGAGACCCAGTACTTC

d_gene: TRBD2
v_gene: TRBV6-1
j_gene: TRBJ2-4
abundance: NA
CDR3aa: CASSERASGKNIQYF
CDR3nt: TGTGCCAGCAGTGAAAGGGCTAGCGGGAAAAACATTCAGTACTTC

d_gene: NA
v_gene: TRBV5-8
j_gene: TRBJ1-5
abundance: NA
CDR3aa: CASSLAFSLAQPQHF
CDR3nt: TGTGCCAGCAGCTTGGCCTTTTCGCTGGCTCAGCCCCAGCATTTT

d_gene: NA
v_gene: TRBV10-2
j_gene: TRBJ2-7
abundance: NA
CDR3aa: CASIGNSYYEQYF
CDR3nt: TGCGCCAGCATAGGTAACAGTTACTACGAGCAGTACTTC

d_gene: NA
v_gene: TRBV28
j_gene: TRBJ1-1
abundance: NA
CDR3aa: CASIGNQGYGTEAFF
CDR3nt: TGTGCCAGCATAGGGAACCAGGGGTATGGGACTGAAGCTTTCTTT

d_gene: TRBD1
v_gene: TRBV23-1
j_gene: TRBJ2-7
abundance: NA
CDR3aa: CASSRQGCSYEQYF
CDR3nt: TGCGCCAGCAGTCGACAGGGATGCTCCTACGAGCAGTACTTC

d_gene: TRBD1
v_gene: TRBV6-5
j_gene: TRBJ1-2
abundance: NA
CDR3aa: CASSDRAYGYTF
CDR3nt: TGTGCCAGCAGTGACAGGGCTTATGGCTACACCTTC

d_gene: TRBD1
v_gene: TRBV6-5
j_gene: TRBJ1-5
abundance: NA
CDR3aa: CASGQGVQPQHF
CDR3nt: TGTGCCAGTGGACAGGGGGTCCAGCCCCAGCATTTT

d_gene: TRBD2
v_gene: TRBV19
j_gene: TRBJ2-1
abundance: once
CDR3aa: CASRPPGGSYNEQFF
CDR3nt: TGTGCCAGTAGGCCTCCGGGGGGGTCCTACAATGAGCAGTTCTTC

d_gene: NA
v_gene: TRBV5-4
j_gene: TRBJ2-1
abundance: NA
CDR3aa: CASSTQENEQFF
CDR3nt: TGTGCCAGCAGTACACAGGAGAATGAGCAGTTCTTC

d_gene: NA
v_gene: TRBV7-2
j_gene: TRBJ1-3
abundance: NA
CDR3aa: CASSRPSPGNTIYF
CDR3nt: TGTGCCAGCAGCCGTCCCTCCCCGGGAAACACCATATATTTT

d_gene: TRBD1
v_gene: TRBV5-4
j_gene: TRBJ2-3
abundance: NA
CDR3aa: CASSFGQGSADTQYF
CDR3nt: TGTGCCAGCAGCTTCGGACAGGGTTCGGCAGATACGCAGTATTTT

d_gene: TRBD1
v_gene: TRBV6-6
j_gene: TRBJ1-2
abundance: NA
CDR3aa: CASSPGGGYGYTF
CDR3nt: TGTGCCAGCAGTCCAGGGGGCGGCTATGGCTACACCTTC

d_gene: TRBD1
v_gene: TRBV7-8
j_gene: TRBJ1-5
abundance: NA
CDR3aa: CASSFYSGQRNQPQHF
CDR3nt: TGTGCCAGCAGTTTCTATTCGGGACAGCGTAATCAGCCCCAGCATTTT

d_gene: NA
v_gene: TRBV5-1
j_gene: TRBJ2-3
abundance: NA
CDR3aa: CASSRAAGSTDTQYF
CDR3nt: TGCGCCAGCAGCCGGGCCGCGGGATCCACAGATACGCAGTATTTT

d_gene: NA
v_gene: TRBV28
j_gene: TRBJ1-4
abundance: NA
CDR3aa: CASSLLGSLRGKLFF
CDR3nt: TGTGCCAGCAGTTTATTGGGGTCACTAAGGGGAAAACTGTTTTTT

d_gene: TRBD2
v_gene: TRBV7-9
j_gene: TRBJ2-3
abundance: NA
CDR3aa: CASGDSGGRDTQYF
CDR3nt: TGTGCCAGCGGGGATAGCGGGGGAAGAGATACGCAGTATTTT

d_gene: TRBD1
v_gene: TRBV5-4
j_gene: TRBJ1-2
abundance: NA
CDR3aa: CASSLVVYNDRDYGYTF
CDR3nt: TGTGCCAGCAGCTTGGTTGTTTATAATGACAGGGACTATGGCTACACCTTC

d_gene: NA
v_gene: TRBV7-2
j_gene: TRBJ2-3
abundance: NA
CDR3aa: CASSPHTDTQYF
CDR3nt: TGTGCCAGCAGCCCCCATACAGATACGCAGTATTTT

d_gene: TRBD1
v_gene: TRBV7-9
j_gene: TRBJ2-7
abundance: NA
CDR3aa: CASSLGQGTNYEQYF
CDR3nt: TGTGCCAGCAGCTTAGGACAGGGGACCAACTACGAGCAGTACTTC

d_gene: NA
v_gene: TRBV4-3
j_gene: TRBJ2-7
abundance: once
CDR3aa: CASSPNWSGTLYEQYF
CDR3nt: TGCGCCAGCAGCCCTAACTGGTCAGGGACTCTCTACGAGCAGTACTTC

d_gene: NA
v_gene: TRBV27
j_gene: TRBJ2-2
abundance: NA
CDR3aa: CASSAGWGTGELFF
CDR3nt: TGTGCCAGCAGTGCGGGATGGGGGACCGGGGAGCTGTTTTTT

d_gene: TRBD1
v_gene: TRBV5-1
j_gene: TRBJ1-5
abundance: NA
CDR3aa: CASSETGGGQPQHF
CDR3nt: TGCGCCAGCAGCGAGACAGGGGGAGGTCAGCCCCAGCATTTT

d_gene: NA
v_gene: TRBV7-9
j_gene: TRBJ2-7
abundance: NA
CDR3aa: CASSFAGWRYEQYF
CDR3nt: TGTGCCAGCAGCTTCGCCGGCTGGCGGTACGAGCAGTACTTC

d_gene: NA
v_gene: TRBV11-3
j_gene: TRBJ2-3
abundance: NA
CDR3aa: CASSFGASASTDTQYF
CDR3nt: TGTGCCAGCAGCTTCGGCGCGAGCGCAAGCACAGATACGCAGTATTTT

d_gene: TRBD2
v_gene: TRBV2
j_gene: TRBJ2-1
abundance: NA
CDR3aa: CASSGLAGQAQFF
CDR3nt: TGTGCCAGCTCCGGACTAGCGGGGCAGGCGCAGTTCTTC

d_gene: TRBD2
v_gene: TRBV7-9
j_gene: TRBJ2-1
abundance: NA
CDR3aa: CASSLASGGNNEQFF
CDR3nt: TGTGCCAGCAGCTTAGCTAGCGGGGGCAACAATGAGCAGTTCTTC

d_gene: TRBD1
v_gene: TRBV9
j_gene: TRBJ2-7
abundance: NA
CDR3aa: CASSLGQGGEQYF
CDR3nt: TGTGCCAGCAGCTTAGGACAGGGGGGCGAGCAGTACTTC

d_gene: TRBD2
v_gene: TRBV11-3
j_gene: TRBJ2-3
abundance: NA
CDR3aa: CASSPSAGERTDTQYF
CDR3nt: TGTGCCAGCAGCCCTTCGGCGGGAGAGAGAACAGATACGCAGTATTTT

d_gene: NA
v_gene: TRBV30
j_gene: TRBJ2-3
abundance: NA
CDR3aa: CAWRRLSGTDTQYF
CDR3nt: TGTGCCTGGAGGCGTCTTAGTGGCACAGATACGCAGTATTTT

d_gene: TRBD1
v_gene: TRBV2
j_gene: TRBJ2-5
abundance: once
CDR3aa: CAGTGEETQYF
CDR3nt: TGTGCCGGTACAGGGGAAGAGACCCAGTACTTC

d_gene: NA
v_gene: TRBV7-9
j_gene: TRBJ2-3
abundance: NA
CDR3aa: CASSLQGDTQYF
CDR3nt: TGTGCCAGCAGCTTACAGGGAGATACGCAGTATTTT

d_gene: TRBD2
v_gene: TRBV30
j_gene: TRBJ2-1
abundance: NA
CDR3aa: CAWSVSGGNEQFF
CDR3nt: TGTGCCTGGAGTGTGTCGGGGGGCAATGAGCAGTTCTTC

d_gene: TRBD2
v_gene: TRBV28
j_gene: TRBJ2-7
abundance: NA
CDR3aa: CASSLAASGSYEQYF
CDR3nt: TGTGCCAGCAGTTTGGCAGCTAGCGGGAGTTACGAGCAGTACTTC

d_gene: NA
v_gene: TRBV6-5
j_gene: TRBJ2-7
abundance: NA
CDR3aa: CASSNRVEQYF
CDR3nt: TGTGCCAGCAGTAACAGGGTCGAGCAGTACTTC

d_gene: TRBD2
v_gene: TRBV27
j_gene: TRBJ2-7
abundance: NA
CDR3aa: CASSFGTTSYEQYF
CDR3nt: TGTGCCAGCAGTTTCGGGACTACCAGCTACGAGCAGTACTTC

d_gene: TRBD1
v_gene: TRBV18
j_gene: TRBJ2-7
abundance: NA
CDR3aa: CASSDRQGTHEQYF
CDR3nt: TGTGCCAGCTCAGATAGACAGGGGACCCACGAGCAGTACTTC